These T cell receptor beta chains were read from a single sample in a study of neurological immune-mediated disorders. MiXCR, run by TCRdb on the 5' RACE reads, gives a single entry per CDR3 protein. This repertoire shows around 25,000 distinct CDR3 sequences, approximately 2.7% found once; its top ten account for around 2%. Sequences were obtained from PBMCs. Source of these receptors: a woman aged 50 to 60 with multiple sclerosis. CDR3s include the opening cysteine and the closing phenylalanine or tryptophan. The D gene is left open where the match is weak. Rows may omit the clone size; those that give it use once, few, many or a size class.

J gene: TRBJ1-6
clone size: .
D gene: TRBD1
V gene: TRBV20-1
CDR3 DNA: TGCAGTGCTAGACCGGGACAGGGGGCGGTTAATTCACCCCTACACTTT
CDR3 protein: CSARPGQGAVNSPLHF

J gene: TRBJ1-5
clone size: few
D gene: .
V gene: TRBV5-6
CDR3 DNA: TGTGCCAGCAGCTTCGCAGGGGCCTGGAATCAGCCCCAGCATTTT
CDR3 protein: CASSFAGAWNQPQHF

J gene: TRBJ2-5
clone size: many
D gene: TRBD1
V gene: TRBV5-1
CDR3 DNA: TGCGCCAGCAGCTTCCCGGACAGGGGAGAGACCCAGTACTTC
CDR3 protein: CASSFPDRGETQYF

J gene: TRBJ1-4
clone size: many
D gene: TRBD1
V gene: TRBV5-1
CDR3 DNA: TGCGCCAGCACCTACGACAGGGGATCTAATGAAAAACTGTTTTTT
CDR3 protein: CASTYDRGSNEKLFF

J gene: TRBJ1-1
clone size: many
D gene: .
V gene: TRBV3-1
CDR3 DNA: TGTGCCAGCAGCCTATCATCACCAGGGGCAGTTGAAGCTTTCTTT
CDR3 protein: CASSLSSPGAVEAFF

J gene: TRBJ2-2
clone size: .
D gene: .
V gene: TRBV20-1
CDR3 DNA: TGCAGTGTCCAAGGCAGACAGGCGGGCACCGGGGAGCTGTTTTTT
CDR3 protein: CSVQGRQAGTGELFF

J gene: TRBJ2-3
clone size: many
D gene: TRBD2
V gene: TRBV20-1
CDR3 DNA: TGCAGTGCTAGTTTTCTGCTAGCGGGTACGCAGTATTTT
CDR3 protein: CSASFLLAGTQYF

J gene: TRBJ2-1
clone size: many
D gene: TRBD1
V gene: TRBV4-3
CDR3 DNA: TGCGCCAGCAGCCAGGGGACAGGGGAATTGGATGAGCAGTTCTTC
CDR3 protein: CASSQGTGELDEQFF

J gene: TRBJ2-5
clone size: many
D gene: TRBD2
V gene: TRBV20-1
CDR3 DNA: TGCAGTGCTCCCAAACCAGGTCTAGCGGGTCTTGAAGAGACCCAGTACTTC
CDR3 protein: CSAPKPGLAGLEETQYF

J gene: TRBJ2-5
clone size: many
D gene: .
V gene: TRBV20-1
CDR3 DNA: TGCAGTGCTAGAGCGGGAGAGACCCAGTACTTC
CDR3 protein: CSARAGETQYF

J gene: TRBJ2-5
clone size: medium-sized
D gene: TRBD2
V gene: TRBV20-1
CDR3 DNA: TGCAGTGCTCAGGGACTAGCAGGGGTTGTAAAGACCCAGTACTTC
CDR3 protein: CSAQGLAGVVKTQYF

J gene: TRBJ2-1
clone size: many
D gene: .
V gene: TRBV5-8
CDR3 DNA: TGTGCCAGCACCGGGGGACACTCCTACAATGAGCAGTTCTTC
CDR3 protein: CASTGGHSYNEQFF

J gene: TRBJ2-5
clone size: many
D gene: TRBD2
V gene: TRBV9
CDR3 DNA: TGTGCCAGCAGCGTAGAAGCGGGGGGGCCAGAGACCCAGTACTTC
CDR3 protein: CASSVEAGGPETQYF

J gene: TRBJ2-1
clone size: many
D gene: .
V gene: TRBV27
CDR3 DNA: TGTGCCAGCAGTTTCGCCAACTTTAATGAGCAGTTCTTC
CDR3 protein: CASSFANFNEQFF

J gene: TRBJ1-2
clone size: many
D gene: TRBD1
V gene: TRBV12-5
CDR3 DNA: TGTGCTAGTGGTATATCCGGGACAGCAGGCGGCTACACCTTC
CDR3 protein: CASGISGTAGGYTF

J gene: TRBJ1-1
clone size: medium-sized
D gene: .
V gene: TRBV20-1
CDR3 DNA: TGCAGTGCTAGGAGACGACAGGTTGCGAACACTGAAGCTTTCTTT
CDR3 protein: CSARRRQVANTEAFF

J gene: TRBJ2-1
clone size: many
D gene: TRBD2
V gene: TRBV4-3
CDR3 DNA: TGCGCCAGCAGCCAGGGGACTAGCGGGGGGGATGAGCAGTTCTTC
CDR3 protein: CASSQGTSGGDEQFF

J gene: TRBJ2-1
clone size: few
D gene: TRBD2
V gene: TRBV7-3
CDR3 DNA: TGTGCCAGCAGCCTCCCAGGACTAGGGGTTAATGAGCAGTTCTTC
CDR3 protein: CASSLPGLGVNEQFF

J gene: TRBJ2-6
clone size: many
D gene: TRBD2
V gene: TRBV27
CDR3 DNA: TGTGCCAGCCTTCCCAGCGGGGCAGGGAGCGGGGCCAACGTCCTGACTTTC
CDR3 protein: CASLPSGAGSGANVLTF

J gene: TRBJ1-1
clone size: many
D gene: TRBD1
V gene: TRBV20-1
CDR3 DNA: TGCAGTGCTCAAATCGGGACAGGGGGCACTGAAGCTTTCTTT
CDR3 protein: CSAQIGTGGTEAFF

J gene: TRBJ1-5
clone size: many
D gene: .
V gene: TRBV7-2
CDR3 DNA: TGTGCCAGCAGCCGGGAGTTAAATCAGCCCCAGCATTTT
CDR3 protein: CASSRELNQPQHF

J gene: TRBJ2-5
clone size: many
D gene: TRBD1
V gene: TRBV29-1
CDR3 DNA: TGCAGCGTGGCCAGGGGGGAGACCCAGTACTTC
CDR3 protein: CSVARGETQYF

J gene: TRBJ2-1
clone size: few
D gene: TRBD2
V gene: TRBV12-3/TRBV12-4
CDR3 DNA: TGTGCCAGCAGTTGGTTAGCGGGGGCGTACAATGAGCAGTTCTTC
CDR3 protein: CASSWLAGAYNEQFF

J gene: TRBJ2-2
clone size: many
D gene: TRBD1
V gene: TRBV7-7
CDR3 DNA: TGTGCTAGCAGCTCTAGACAGGGGACCGGGGAGCTGTTTTTT
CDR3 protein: CASSSRQGTGELFF

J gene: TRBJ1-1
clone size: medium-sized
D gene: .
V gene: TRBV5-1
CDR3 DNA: TGCGCCAGCAGCTTGGTGGGGGGACCGTCGACTGAAGCTTTCTTT
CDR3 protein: CASSLVGGPSTEAFF

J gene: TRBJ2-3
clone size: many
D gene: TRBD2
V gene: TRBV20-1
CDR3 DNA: TGCAGTGCCGTAGCGGGGCCACAGGATACGCAGTATTTT
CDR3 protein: CSAVAGPQDTQYF

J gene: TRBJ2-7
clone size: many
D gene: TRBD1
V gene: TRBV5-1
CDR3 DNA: TGCGCCAGCCGACAGGGCGACGAGCAGTACTTC
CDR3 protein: CASRQGDEQYF

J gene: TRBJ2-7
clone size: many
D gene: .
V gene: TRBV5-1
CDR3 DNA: TGCGCCAGCAGCCCCCAGGACGGGGGCTACGAGCAGTACTTC
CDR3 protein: CASSPQDGGYEQYF

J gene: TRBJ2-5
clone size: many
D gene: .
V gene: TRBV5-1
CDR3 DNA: TGCGCCAGCAGCGCGAGCGGGCCCCAAGAGACCCAGTACTTC
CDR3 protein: CASSASGPQETQYF

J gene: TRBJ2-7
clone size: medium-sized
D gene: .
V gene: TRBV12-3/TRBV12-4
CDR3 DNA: TGTGCCAGCAGTTTAGTCGGACTCACACCCTACGAGCAGTACTTC
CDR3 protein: CASSLVGLTPYEQYF

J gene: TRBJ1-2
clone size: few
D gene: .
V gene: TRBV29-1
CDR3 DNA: TGCAGCGTAGAGGGGGATGGCTACACCTTC
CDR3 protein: CSVEGDGYTF

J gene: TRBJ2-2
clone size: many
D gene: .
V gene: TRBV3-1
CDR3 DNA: TGTGCCAGCAGCCATCACTCGAAAATGTCCGGGGAGCTGTTTTTT
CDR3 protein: CASSHHSKMSGELFF

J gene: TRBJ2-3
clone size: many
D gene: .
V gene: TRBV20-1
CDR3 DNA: TGCAGTGTTGTTCAACGCACAGATACGCAGTATTTT
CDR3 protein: CSVVQRTDTQYF

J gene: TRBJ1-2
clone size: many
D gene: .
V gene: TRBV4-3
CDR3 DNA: TGCGCCAGCAGCCAAGATGCTAGCGGCGTCGGTGGCTACACCTTC
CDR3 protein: CASSQDASGVGGYTF

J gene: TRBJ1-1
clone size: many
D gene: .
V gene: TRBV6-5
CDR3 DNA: TGTGCCAGCAGTTGGGGGGAAGCTTTCTTT
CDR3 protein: CASSWGEAFF

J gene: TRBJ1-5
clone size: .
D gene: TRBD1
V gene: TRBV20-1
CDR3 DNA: TGCAGTGGGGGACAGGGGGATCAGCCCCAGAATTTT
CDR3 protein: CSGGQGDQPQNF

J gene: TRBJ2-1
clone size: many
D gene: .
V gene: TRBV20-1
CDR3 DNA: TGCAGTGGTGTGAGTGTTAATGAGCAGTTCTTC
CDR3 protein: CSGVSVNEQFF

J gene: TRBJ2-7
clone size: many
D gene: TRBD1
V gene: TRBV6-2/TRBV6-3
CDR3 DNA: TGTGCCAGCAGTGGGGACAGGATCTACGAGCAGTACTTC
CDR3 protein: CASSGDRIYEQYF

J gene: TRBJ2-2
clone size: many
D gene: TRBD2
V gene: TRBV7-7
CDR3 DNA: TGTGCTAGCAGCCGAGGACTAGCGGGAGTCACCGGGGAGCTGTTTTTT
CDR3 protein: CASSRGLAGVTGELFF

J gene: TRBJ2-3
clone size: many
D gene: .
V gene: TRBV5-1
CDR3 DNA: TGCGCCAGCAGCGCCGAACGAAGCACAGATACGCAGTATTTT
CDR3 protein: CASSAERSTDTQYF

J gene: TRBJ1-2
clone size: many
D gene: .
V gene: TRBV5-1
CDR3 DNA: TGCGCCAGCAGCTTGGGACTGCTGTACACCTTC
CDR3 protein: CASSLGLLYTF

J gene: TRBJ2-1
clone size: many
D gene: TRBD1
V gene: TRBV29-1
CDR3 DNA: TGCAGCGTTGAGGAAGGGGGCCAGGGGAAGTTCTTC
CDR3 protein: CSVEEGGQGKFF

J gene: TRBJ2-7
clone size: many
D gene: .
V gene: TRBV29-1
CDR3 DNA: TGCAGCGTTGTATTCCACTCCTACGAGCAGTACTTC
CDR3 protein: CSVVFHSYEQYF

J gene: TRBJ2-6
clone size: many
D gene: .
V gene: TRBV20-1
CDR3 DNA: TGCAGTGCTAGTGTCAGGGCCTCTGGGGCCAACGTCCTGACTTTC
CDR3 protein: CSASVRASGANVLTF

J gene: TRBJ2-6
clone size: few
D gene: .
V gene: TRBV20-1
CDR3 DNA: TGCAGTGCTAGAGATGGGTCTCAGGTCGGCTCTGGGGCCAAAGTCCTGACTTTC
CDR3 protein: CSARDGSQVGSGAKVLTF

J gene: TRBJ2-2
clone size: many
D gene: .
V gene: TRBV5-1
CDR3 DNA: TGCGCCAGCACCTACACCGGGGAGCTGTTTTTT
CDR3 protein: CASTYTGELFF

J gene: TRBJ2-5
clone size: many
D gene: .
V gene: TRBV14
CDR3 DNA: TGTGCCAGCAGCCGGATTATGAGGGGGTACCAAGAGACCCAGTACTTC
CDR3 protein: CASSRIMRGYQETQYF

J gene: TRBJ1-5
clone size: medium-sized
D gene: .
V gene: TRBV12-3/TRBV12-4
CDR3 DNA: TGTGCCAGCACTACCCTCACAGGGTCCCAGCATTTT
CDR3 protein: CASTTLTGSQHF

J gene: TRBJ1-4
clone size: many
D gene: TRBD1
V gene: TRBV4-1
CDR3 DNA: TGCGCCAGCAGCCCACAGGGGGGGTTCGGAGAAAAACTGTTTTTT
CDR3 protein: CASSPQGGFGEKLFF

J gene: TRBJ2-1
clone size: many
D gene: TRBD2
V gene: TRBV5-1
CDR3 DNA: TGCGCCAGCAGCCGGACTAGCGGGGGGTGGAATGAGCAGTTCTTC
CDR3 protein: CASSRTSGGWNEQFF

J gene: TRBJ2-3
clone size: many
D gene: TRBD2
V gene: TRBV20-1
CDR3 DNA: TGCAGTGCCCCACCCGGACTAGGCTTGGGTACGCAGTATTTT
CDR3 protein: CSAPPGLGLGTQYF

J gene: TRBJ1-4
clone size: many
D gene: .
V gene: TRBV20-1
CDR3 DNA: TGCAGTGCCAGATGGGGAGGTGGGGAAAAACTGTTTTTT
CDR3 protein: CSARWGGGEKLFF

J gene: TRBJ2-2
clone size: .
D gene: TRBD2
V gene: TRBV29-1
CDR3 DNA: TGCAGCGTTGTAGGTGGTGTCGGCGGGAGCTCTGGCGGGGAGCTGTTTTTT
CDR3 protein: CSVVGGVGGSSGGELFF

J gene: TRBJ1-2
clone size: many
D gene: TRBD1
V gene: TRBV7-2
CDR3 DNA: TGTGCCAGCAGCTCGCTGACCGACAGGGTCGGCTACACCTTC
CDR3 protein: CASSSLTDRVGYTF

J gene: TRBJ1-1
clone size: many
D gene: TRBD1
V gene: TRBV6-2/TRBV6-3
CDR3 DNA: TGTGCCAGCAGGGGACAGGGTATTACTGAAGCTTTCTTT
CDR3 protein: CASRGQGITEAFF

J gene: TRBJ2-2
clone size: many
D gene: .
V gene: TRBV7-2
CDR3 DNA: TGTGCCAGCAACCTAATTGTTGGGACCGGGGAGCTGTTTTTT
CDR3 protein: CASNLIVGTGELFF

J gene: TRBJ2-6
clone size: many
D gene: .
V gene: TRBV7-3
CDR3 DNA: TGTGCCAGCAGCTTACAGCCCTCTGGGGCCAACGTCCTGACTTTC
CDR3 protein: CASSLQPSGANVLTF